A selection of T cell receptor beta chains follows, all from one sample in a study of T cell responses to AZD1222 COVID-19 vaccine. Clones were read by immunoSEQ multiplex PCR, and TCRdb kept only the in-frame ones, dropping some. The sample records approximately 140,000 clones, about nine tenths being singletons. The specimen was peripheral blood, collected on day 0 of AZD1222 vaccination. These receptors were taken from an adult in good health. Both conserved end residues are part of each CDR3. D genes are given only for firm matches. Expanded clones get a size class; other rows say once, few or many, or leave the size out.

TRBJ2-5 | TRBV5-4 | TRBD1 | once | TGTGCCAGCAGCACACAGACAGGGGGTGCGGAGACCCAGTACTTC | CASSTQTGGAETQYF
TRBJ2-1 | TRBV19 | . | . | TGTGCCAGTAGTATTATGGGCAATGAGCAGTTCTTC | CASSIMGNEQFF
TRBJ1-4 | TRBV5-8 | TRBD1 | . | TGTGCCAGCAGCCCGTTACGCGGGACAGGGGTATCATATCGTAATGAAAAACTGTTTTTT | CASSPLRGTGVSYRNEKLFF
TRBJ2-2 | TRBV2 | . | . | TGTGCCAGCTTGGAAGTTACCGGGGAGCTGTTTTTT | CASLEVTGELFF
TRBJ1-6 | TRBV7-9 | . | . | TGTGCCAGCAGCTTTGGGCGATCACCCCTCCACTTT | CASSFGRSPLHF
TRBJ1-1 | TRBV19 | . | . | TGTGCCAGTAGTACTCCGGGGCTTGAAGCTTTCTTT | CASSTPGLEAFF
TRBJ2-5 | TRBV4-1 | . | . | TGCGCCAGCAGTATGGGGGGCGAGACCCAGTACTTC | CASSMGGETQYF
TRBJ2-7 | TRBV7-8 | TRBD2 | . | TGTGCCAGCAGCTCAACCCGGACTAGCAACGAGCAGTACTTC | CASSSTRTSNEQYF
TRBJ2-7 | TRBV7-6 | TRBD1 | . | TGTGCCAGCAGCTTAGACGCAGGGGGTCCCTCCTACGAGCAGTACTTC | CASSLDAGGPSYEQYF
TRBJ1-1 | TRBV2 | TRBD1 | . | TGTGCCAGCAGGGGACAGGGTGGTAGCACTGAAGCTTTCTTT | CASRGQGGSTEAFF
TRBJ2-7 | TRBV5-1 | . | . | TGCGCCAGCAGCTCGGGACTGGATTTCTCCTACGAGCAGTACTTC | CASSSGLDFSYEQYF
TRBJ1-2 | TRBV30 | . | . | TGTGCCTGGAAATTTGGCCGCCTCTCGGGCTATGGCTACACCTTC | CAWKFGRLSGYGYTF
TRBJ2-2 | TRBV9 | TRBD2 | . | TGTGCCAGCAGCCCCTTAGCGGGAGTGAGTACCGGGGAGCTGTTTTTT | CASSPLAGVSTGELFF
TRBJ2-3 | TRBV12-3/TRBV12-4 | . | . | TGTGCCTCATTTCGGAGGTTAACAGATACGCAGTATTTT | CASFRRLTDTQYF
TRBJ1-2 | TRBV5-1 | . | . | TGCGCCAGCAGCTTGATGGCAGGGGCTGGCGGCTACACCTTC | CASSLMAGAGGYTF
TRBJ2-1 | TRBV7-2 | TRBD2 | . | TGTGCCAGCAGCGTAGCCGGGACTAGCCCTTCGAATGAGCAGTTCTTC | CASSVAGTSPSNEQFF
TRBJ1-6 | TRBV6-1 | . | few | TGTGCCAGCAGTGAATTGGGATGGCAGAATTCACCCCTCCACTTT | CASSELGWQNSPLHF
TRBJ1-2 | TRBV21-1 | . | . | TGTGCCAGCAGCAAAGCGCTTTATAAGGGTTCGAGAGGCTACACCTTC | CASSKALYKGSRGYTF
TRBJ1-2 | TRBV9 | . | once | TGTGCCAGCAGCTCTCGGACGGAGAACTATGGCTACACCTTC | CASSSRTENYGYTF
TRBJ1-2 | TRBV2 | . | . | TGTGCCAGCAGTGAATACGCGGGGGGTAGCGGCTACACCTTC | CASSEYAGGSGYTF
TRBJ1-2 | TRBV3-1/TRBV3-2 | . | once | TGTGCCAGCAGCCAAGACCAAAACTTCTATGGCTACACCTTC | CASSQDQNFYGYTF
TRBJ2-1 | TRBV19 | . | . | TGTGCCAGTGCCTTATCACATCTCGAGGGGCAGTTCTTC | CASALSHLEGQFF
TRBJ2-3 | TRBV30 | . | once | TGTGCCTGGAGTAGAACTAGCAGCCTCACAGATACGCAGTATTTT | CAWSRTSSLTDTQYF
TRBJ2-2 | TRBV11-2 | TRBD2 | . | TGTGCCAGCAGCTTAACAGCGGGAGGGCCCGGGGAGCTGTTTTTT | CASSLTAGGPGELFF
TRBJ1-4 | TRBV11-2 | TRBD1 | . | TGTGCCAGCAGCTCTTGGACAGGGGGCTTTGCAACTAATGAAAAACTGTTTTTT | CASSSWTGGFATNEKLFF
TRBJ2-2 | TRBV18 | . | . | TGTGCCAGCTCACCATCCGGGACTGCAACCGGGGAGCTGTTTTTT | CASSPSGTATGELFF
TRBJ1-1 | TRBV29-1 | TRBD1 | . | TGCAGCGTTCCGACAGGGTTTAGCACTGAAGCTTTCTTT | CSVPTGFSTEAFF
TRBJ2-1 | TRBV11-3 | . | . | TGTGCCAGCAGCTTAGCGCCCGGCAGCGTATACAATGAGCAGTTCTTC | CASSLAPGSVYNEQFF
TRBJ1-5 | TRBV6-2/TRBV6-3 | TRBD1 | . | TGTGCCAGCAGTTACGGGAGGGGGCTTTTATCGCAGCCCCAGCATTTT | CASSYGRGLLSQPQHF
TRBJ2-7 | TRBV5-1 | . | . | TGCGCCAGCAGCCTCGGTGGGAAAGAGCAGTACTTC | CASSLGGKEQYF
TRBJ1-1 | TRBV19 | . | . | TGTGCCAGTACGACAGGATTGAACACTGAAGCTTTCTTT | CASTTGLNTEAFF
TRBJ1-1 | TRBV19 | TRBD1 | . | TGTGCCAGCTATGACAGGGGCACTGAAGCTTTCTTT | CASYDRGTEAFF
TRBJ2-1 | TRBV27 | . | . | TGTGCCAGCAGCCCTACCCAGGGGTTAGGGAATGAGCAGTTCTTC | CASSPTQGLGNEQFF
TRBJ1-5 | TRBV3-1/TRBV3-2 | . | . | TGTGCCAGCAGACAAGATTGCGGTTCCCCATATAGCAATCAGCCCCAGCATTTT | CASRQDCGSPYSNQPQHF
TRBJ1-2 | TRBV1 | . | . | TGCACCAGCAGCCAAGACCAAGACAGGGCGAATGGCTACACCTTC | CTSSQDQDRANGYTF
TRBJ1-3 | TRBV6-4 | . | . | TGTGCCAGGGACGTCGGTAGAAACACCATATATTTT | CARDVGRNTIYF
TRBJ1-4 | TRBV6-4 | TRBD1 | . | TGTGCCAGCAGTGAAAGCAGACAGGGCTATGAAAAACTGTTTTTT | CASSESRQGYEKLFF
TRBJ1-6 | TRBV11-2 | . | . | TGTGCCAGCAGCTTATTCGGAACCAGTTCACCCCTCCACTTT | CASSLFGTSSPLHF
TRBJ1-1 | TRBV6-5 | . | . | TGTGCCAGCAGTTACTCGAGGGCTGCGAACACTGAAGCTTTCTTT | CASSYSRAANTEAFF
TRBJ2-3 | TRBV6-1 | . | few | TGTGCCAGCAGCGAAGGGTCCGGGGGCGCAGATACGCAGTATTTT | CASSEGSGGADTQYF
TRBJ2-2 | TRBV15 | . | once | TGTGCCACCAGCAACCTACAGGGGAGGACCGGGGAGCTGTTTTTT | CATSNLQGRTGELFF
TRBJ2-7 | TRBV4-1 | TRBD1 | . | TGCGCCAGCAGCCAAGCGACAGGGCTCGAGCAGTACTTC | CASSQATGLEQYF
TRBJ1-3 | TRBV5-5 | . | . | TGTGCCAGCAGCTTGGGAATCGCTCATAGCTCTGGAAACACCATATATTTT | CASSLGIAHSSGNTIYF
TRBJ2-3 | TRBV2 | . | . | TGTGCCAGCAGTGAGGGACTCCCGACAGATACGCAGTATTTT | CASSEGLPTDTQYF
TRBJ2-2 | TRBV9 | TRBD2 | once | TGTGCCAGCAGCCTTAGCGGGAGGGGCACCGGGGAGCTGTTTTTT | CASSLSGRGTGELFF
TRBJ2-5 | TRBV4-3 | . | . | TGCGCCAGCAGCCATGCAGTTGGGACCCAGTACTTC | CASSHAVGTQYF
TRBJ2-1 | TRBV6-5 | TRBD2 | . | TGTGCCAGCAGTCTAGCGGGAGGGCCCAATGAGCAGTTCTTC | CASSLAGGPNEQFF
TRBJ1-1 | TRBV9 | . | . | TGTGCCAGCAGCGTAGCCCCCGAGAACACTGAAGCTTTCTTT | CASSVAPENTEAFF
TRBJ1-2 | TRBV10-2 | . | . | TGCGCCAGCAGGTCGGGCAGCTATGGCTACACCTTC | CASRSGSYGYTF
TRBJ2-7 | TRBV20-1 | . | . | TGCAGTGCTAGTGTCCGGGACCCTTACGAGCAGTACTTC | CSASVRDPYEQYF
TRBJ2-2 | TRBV2 | . | . | TGTGCCAGCAGTCAGGGATCTTTAGCCCCCGGGGAGCTGTTTTTT | CASSQGSLAPGELFF
TRBJ1-3 | TRBV4-2 | . | . | TGTGCCAGCAGCCAAGATGAGGGAAGCTCTGGAAACACCATATATTTT | CASSQDEGSSGNTIYF